What follows are 12 T cell receptor beta chains derived from one specimen sequenced in a study of Graves' ophthalmopathy and Graves' hyperthyroidism. The TCR beta CDR3 regions underwent amplification from RNA transcripts. Second-round multiplex PCR came after a first-round RT-PCR that employed HTBI primers. TCRdb independently ran MiXCR on the multiplex PCR reads; one entry per CDR3 protein. The sample yields 200,000 to 250,000 distinct CDR3 sequences, under 30% seen once. The sequenced sample was peripheral blood. Receptor source: a man aged 50 to 60 with Graves' ophthalmopathy.

V and J are TRBV7-2 and TRBJ2-5; D ambiguous. Looked up from germline, CDR1 is SGHTA and CDR2 is FQGNSA. This CDR3 is built from 15 residues. V dropped 0 bases and J dropped 5 bases, with 13 bases sitting between them. The CDR3 DNA follows: TGTGCCAGCAGCTTAGCGGGCTCACCCTCTGAGACCCAGTACTTC. Translation: CASSLAGSPSETQYF.

J is TRBJ2-7 and V is TRBV4-3; D is undetermined. V shed 4 bases and J shed 0 bases, with 16 bases lying between them. CDR3 length: 16 amino acids. From germline, CDR1 is LGHNA and CDR2 YSLEER. The CDR3 DNA reads as TGCGCCAGCAGCCTAGGGTTGGCGGATAGCTCCTACGAGCAGTACTTC. Translating gives CASSLGLADSSYEQYF.

Ten or more counts support this clonotype. Relative to the germline gene, one junction end is altered; a read error may explain this. The V call is TRBV7-7, the J call TRBJ2-5, with 13 positions matching TRBD2. Germline V gene data show CDR1 as SSHAT and CDR2 as FNYEAQ (reference sequence). The CDR3 runs to 13 residues. The DNA of the CDR3 is TGTGCTAGCAGCGAGGGACTAGCGGGACCCCAGTACTTC. Its protein is CASSEGLAGPQYF.

This clonotype was detected ten times or more. The rearrangement links TRBV28 to TRBJ1-6; D may be TRBD1 (5 bases). The CDR3 runs to 14 residues. V dropped 8 bases and J dropped 9 bases, with 17 bases sitting between them. Germline lookup yields CDR1 MDHEN and CDR2 SYDVKM. CDR3 sequence reads: CASQSGPGPSPLHF. The CDR3 DNA follows: TGTGCCAGCCAGAGTGGACCAGGGCCTTCACCCCTCCACTTT. Variable domain in full (rest from reference TRBV28 and TRBJ1-6): DVKVTQSSRYLVKRTGEKVFLECVQDMDHENMFWYRQDPGLGLRLIYFSYDVKMKEKGDIPEGYSVSREKKERFSLILESASTNQTSMYLCASQSGPGPSPLHFGNGTRLTVT.

In this sample, this clonotype turned up many times. J is TRBJ2-7 and V is TRBV11-2; possibly TRBD2 for D (6 bases). V lost 1 base, J lost 3 bases, and 16 bases lay in between. The CDR3 extends over 16 amino acids. CDR1 and CDR2 (germline): SGHAT, FQNNGV. Here the CDR3 DNA reads TGTGCCAGCAGCTTAGGGGCGGAAGGCGGGATCTACGAGCAGTACTTC. This sequence encodes CASSLGAEGGIYEQYF.

V gene TRBV28 combines with J gene TRBJ1-2, with 10 bases that match TRBD1. Germline loops: CDR1 MDHEN, CDR2 SYDVKM. CDR3 length: 13 residues. The V and J ends lost 8 bases and 5 bases, in that order; junction bases with no gene match: 5. The CDR3 DNA reads TGTGCCAGCCGAAAGGACAGGGGGTATGGCTACACCTTC. Translated, it gives CASRKDRGYGYTF.

The chain uses TRBV6-2 or TRBV6-3 and TRBJ2-7; 8 positions match TRBD2. The CDR3 has 14 amino acids. Looked up from germline, CDR1 is MNHEY and CDR2 is SVGEGT. J gave up 7 bases and V 10 bases, and 15 bases lay outside the gene matches. The CDR3 DNA reads TGTGCCATCCAAGGAACGGGGGGGCAGGCAGAGCAGTACTTC. Its translation: CAIQGTGGQAEQYF.

V gene TRBV6-1 combines with J gene TRBJ1-5; maybe TRBD1 (5 bases). The germline V gene encodes CDR1 MNHNS and CDR2 SASEGT. Trimming removed 6 bases at V and 2 bases at J, with 11 bases between. CDR3 length equals 14 residues. In DNA, the CDR3 is TGTGCCAGCAGCAGCCGGGACCGCAATCAGCCCCAGCATTTT. This codes for CASSSRDRNQPQHF.

In its sample, this clonotype was seen a few times. The chain uses TRBV29-1 and TRBJ1-2; D remains ambiguous. The CDR3 is 14 residues long. CDR1 SQVTM and CDR2 ANQGSEA come from the germline V gene. Trimming pared 6 bases from V and 8 bases from J, leaving 22 bases between. The CDR3 here is CSVGRLGVYKGYTF. The CDR3 DNA follows: TGCAGCGTAGGGCGACTGGGCGTGTATAAGGGCTACACCTTC.

This clonotype was counted ten times or more. The chain has TRBV24-1 and TRBJ2-2; the D is unclear. Trimming removed 5 bases from V and 6 bases from J, with 3 bases in between. CDR1 and CDR2 from the germline V gene are KGHDR and SFDVKD. The CDR3 covers 11 residues. The CDR3 coding sequence is TGTGCCACCAGTGCCGCCGGGGAGCTGTTTTTT. Translation gives CATSAAGELFF.

The sample holds many counts of this clonotype. V gene TRBV29-1 combines with J gene TRBJ2-7, with 7 bases that match TRBD1. V shed 0 bases, J shed 2 bases, and the junction held 1 base outside the gene matches. Germline V gene data show CDR1 as SQVTM and CDR2 as ANQGSEA. This CDR3 contains 13 residues. Here the CDR3 DNA reads TGCAGCGTTGAAGACAGGGGGACCTACGAGCAGTACTTC. This codes for CSVEDRGTYEQYF.

This clonotype was counted ten times or more. This chain joins TRBV6-2 or TRBV6-3 and TRBJ2-7; D not certain. V shed 0 bases and J shed 2 bases, with 11 bases lying between them. The CDR3 contains 15 residues. Germline values: CDR1 MNHEY, CDR2 SVGEGT. CDR3 sequence reads: CASSYSARSTYEQYF. CDR3 bases: TGTGCCAGCAGTTACTCGGCACGGAGCACCTACGAGCAGTACTTC.